Shown below are 23 T cell receptor beta chains from a single sample sequenced in a study of blood T cell repertoires in COVID-19. Generated by immunoSEQ multiplex PCR, the TCRdb table keeps only in-frame clones and is missing some. The table lists about 14,000 clones, approximately 88% of them singletons. Specimen: peripheral blood. These receptors originate from a human donor in a cohort sampled during active COVID-19.

This clone was seen only a few times. The gene calls are TRBV3-1 (or the pseudogene TRBV3-2) and TRBJ2-4, with TRBD2 matching over 9 bases. There are 19 residues in the CDR3. With 0 bases clipped from V and 1 base from J, the junction kept 10 bases outside the gene matches. Germline V gene lookup returns CDR1 LGHDT and CDR2 YNNKEL (reference sequence). The CDR3 region is CASSQDPAGGRAAKNIQYF. CDR3 DNA sequence: TGTGCCAGCAGCCAAGATCCCGCTGGCGGGAGGGCGGCCAAAAACATTCAGTACTTC.

V is TRBV10-3 and J is TRBJ1-2, with unresolved D. The CDR3 consists of 14 residues. V lost 0 bases, J lost 8 bases, and 13 bases lay in between. Germline values: CDR1 ENHRY, CDR2 SYGVKD. The CDR3 nucleotides read TGTGCCATCAGTGAGTCTTTGGGAGGGCCCGGCTACACCTTC. It specifies CAISESLGGPGYTF.

V usage is TRBV11-3 and J usage is TRBJ2-1, with TRBD1 identical over 7 bases. In germline, CDR1 is SGHNT, CDR2 YENEEA. Trimming removed 2 bases from V and 0 bases from J; junction bases left unmatched: 10. The CDR3 contains 18 residues. CDR3: CASSLRRGTQSSYNEQFF. The CDR3 bases are TGTGCCAGCAGCTTACGCAGGGGGACGCAGAGCTCCTACAATGAGCAGTTCTTC.

The CDR3 region has the DNA TGTGCCACCAGCAGTGAGGGATGGGAGACCCAGTACTTC. Translated, it gives CATSSEGWETQYF. This sequence joins TRBV15 and TRBJ2-5, with a possible D match to TRBD2 (5 bases). This CDR3 is 13 amino acids long. V shed 3 bases and J shed 5 bases, with 10 bases lying between them. Germline assignment: CDR1 LNHNV and CDR2 YYDKDF (reference sequence).

This clone was picked up one time. The V gene is TRBV7-2, the J gene TRBJ2-5; TRBD2 is a possible D gene (5 bases). From germline, CDR1 is SGHTA and CDR2 FQGNSA. This CDR3 is 15 amino acids long. V was pared by 1 base and J by 5 bases, with 14 bases between. The CDR3 loop reads CASSLGVTNLETQYF. The CDR3 region has the DNA TGTGCCAGCAGCTTAGGGGTGACTAATTTGGAGACCCAGTACTTC.

On this clone: Germline is not matched at one junction end, which may reflect a read error. The chain is built from TRBV29-1 and TRBJ1-1; D not resolved. Germline loops: CDR1 SQVTM, CDR2 ANQGSEA. The CDR3 runs 10 residues. The CDR3: CSVEATTIAF. CDR3 bases: TGCAGCGTTGAGGCCACAACAATCGCTTTT.

The V and J genes are TRBV6-6 and TRBJ1-1; 9 nucleotides align to TRBD1. Germline values: CDR1 MNHNY, CDR2 SVGAGI (reference sequence). This CDR3 contains 13 residues. V lost 8 bases, J lost 1 base, and 2 bases stayed unmatched. In DNA form, the CDR3 reads TGTGCCAGCCAACAGGGGGCGAACACTGAAGCTTTCTTT. This gives the protein CASQQGANTEAFF.

V is TRBV29-1 and J is TRBJ1-5, with D possibly being TRBD1 (5 bases). The CDR3 has 13 amino acids. The germline V gene encodes CDR1 SQVTM and CDR2 ANQGSEA. V was pared by 5 bases and J by 3 bases, with 11 bases between. CDR3 coding DNA: TGCAGCGTTCAGGGAGGGGTCAATCAGCCCCAGCATTTT. Translating gives CSVQGGVNQPQHF.

V and J are TRBV7-9 and TRBJ2-5; 10 bases fit TRBD2. Germline lookup yields CDR1 SEHNR and CDR2 FQNEAQ (reference sequence). Trimming cost V 4 bases and J 5 bases; bases outside gene matches: 7. The CDR3 runs to 15 residues. The CDR3 sequence: CASSWLAGVEETQYF. The CDR3 DNA reads as TGTGCCAGCAGCTGGCTAGCGGGAGTCGAGGAGACCCAGTACTTC.

The chain recombines TRBV11-2 with TRBJ2-7, with D unresolved. This CDR3 is built from 15 residues. V was clipped by 0 bases and J by 1 base, with 10 bases between them. The germline V gene encodes CDR1 SGHAT and CDR2 FQNNGV. The CDR3 spells CASSLESTDSYEQYF. The CDR3 DNA reads as TGTGCCAGCAGCTTAGAGTCTACCGATTCCTACGAGCAGTACTTC.

The CDR3: CASRRLAGAETQYF. The CDR3 DNA reads TGTGCCAGCAGACGACTAGCGGGAGCTGAGACCCAGTACTTC. The V gene is TRBV28, the J gene TRBJ2-5, with TRBD2 matching over 12 bases. Germline V gives CDR1 MDHEN, CDR2 SYDVKM. Trimming took 6 bases from V and 5 from J; bases not matched to a gene: 4. This CDR3 region has 14 residues.

CDR3: CASSLHTGGQEYF. CDR3 DNA sequence: TGTGCCAGCAGCCTCCATACGGGAGGGCAAGAGTACTTC. This chain joins TRBV7-2 and TRBJ2-7; 8 bases agree with TRBD2. Looked up from germline, CDR1 is SGHTA and CDR2 is FQGNSA. J was trimmed by 11 bases and V by 5 bases; bases with no gene match: 11. The CDR3 is 13 amino acids.

This clone has a single count. The V call is TRBV5-1, the J call TRBJ2-7, with 12 bases matching TRBD2. V shed 5 bases, J shed 5 bases, and the junction held 8 bases outside the gene matches. The CDR3 length is 15 residues. The germline V gene encodes CDR1 SGHRS and CDR2 YFSETQ. For the CDR3, the DNA is TGCGCCAGCAGAATATCTAGCGGGAGGGCCCACGAGCAGTACTTC. As protein: CASRISSGRAHEQYF.

This clone appeared once. The CDR3 DNA reads TGTGCCAGTAGCCTCCGGGACAGGGCCCAGCCCCAGCATTTT. It is translated as CASSLRDRAQPQHF. V usage is TRBV19 and J usage is TRBJ1-5, with 9 bases aligning to TRBD1. From germline, CDR1 is LNHDA and CDR2 SQIVND (reference sequence). After removal of 6 bases from V and 7 bases from J, the junction contained 7 bases not matched to a gene. The CDR3 runs 14 residues.

V is TRBV11-2 and J is TRBJ2-1; a weak D match, TRBD1 (6 bases). V shed 5 bases and J shed 6 bases, with 8 bases lying between them. Germline V gives CDR1 SGHAT, CDR2 FQNNGV. CDR3 length: 12 residues. The DNA of the CDR3 is TGTGCCAGCAGCAGGACAGCCAATGAGCAGTTCTTC. This codes for CASSRTANEQFF. Drawing the rest from reference TRBV11-2 and TRBJ2-1, the complete variable domain is EAGVAQSPRYKIIEKRQSVAFWCNPISGHATLYWYQQILGQGPKLLIQFQNNGVVDDSQLPKDRFSAERLKGVDSTLKIQPAKLEDSAVYLCASSRTANEQFFGPGTRLTVL.

V and J are TRBV19 and TRBJ2-1; the match to TRBD1 covers 9 bases. The CDR3 totals 13 residues. Germline CDR1 LNHDA, CDR2 SQIVND (reference sequence). V lost 7 bases and J lost 4; bases outside the gene matches: 2. The CDR3 loop is CASKGQGYNEQFF. CDR3 nucleotide sequence: TGTGCCAGTAAGGGACAGGGTTACAATGAGCAGTTCTTC.

The chain couples TRBV7-2 to TRBJ1-1, with no clear D. V shed 1 base and J shed 1 base, with 10 bases lying between them. The CDR3 spans 15 residues. Germline V gives CDR1 SGHTA, CDR2 FQGNSA. The CDR3 loop is CASSLVARWNTEAFF. In DNA form, the CDR3 reads TGTGCCAGCAGCTTAGTCGCTAGGTGGAACACTGAAGCTTTCTTT.

The CDR3 DNA reads as TGTGCCAGCAGCTTAGGACGGGGAACCTACAATGAGCAGTTCTTC. Amino acids: CASSLGRGTYNEQFF. The chain uses TRBV7-9 and TRBJ2-1; TRBD2 is a possible D gene (5 bases). Germline assignment: CDR1 SEHNR and CDR2 FQNEAQ (reference sequence). The CDR3 is 15 amino acids. The ends were cut back, 1 base at V and 2 bases at J, with 9 bases in the middle.

J is TRBJ2-1 and V is TRBV2, with 15 bases identical to TRBD2. V lost 6 bases to trimming and J lost 1 base; unmatched junction nucleotides: 4. The CDR3 has 17 amino acids. CDR1 and CDR2 (germline): SNHLY, FYNNEI. CDR3: CASRTGTSGRSYNEQFF. In DNA form, the CDR3 reads TGTGCCAGCAGGACCGGGACTAGCGGGAGGTCCTACAATGAGCAGTTCTTC.

The rearrangement links TRBV6-2 or TRBV6-3 to TRBJ2-1, with D perhaps matching TRBD2 (6 bases). Germline V lookup: CDR1 MNHEY, CDR2 SVGEGT. The V gene lost 5 bases and the J gene lost 3 bases, with 17 bases spanning the gap. The CDR3 runs to 16 residues. Here the CDR3 DNA reads TGTGCCAGCAGTCCCCCGGGGGTGCACTTCTACAATGAGCAGTTCTTC. This gives the protein CASSPPGVHFYNEQFF.

The chain links TRBV12-3 or TRBV12-4 to TRBJ2-7, with a possible D match to TRBD1 (7 bases). The CDR3 consists of 13 residues. With 5 bases removed from V and 4 bases from J, the gap between germline ends came to 12 bases. CDR3 region: CASSAGQTYEQYF. The CDR3 nucleotides read TGTGCCAGCAGTGCGGGACAGACTTACGAGCAGTACTTC.

The chain couples TRBV15 to TRBJ1-2; D remains unclear. Germline V gene sequence: CDR1 LNHNV, CDR2 YYDKDF (reference sequence). The CDR3 sequence is 13 residues long. V was cut by 1 base and J by 3 bases, with 6 bases left in between. As DNA, the CDR3 is TGTGCCACCAGCAGAGCACAGCACTATGGCTACACCTTC. It translates to CATSRAQHYGYTF.

This chain joins TRBV6-5 and TRBJ2-5; possibly TRBD1 for D (5 bases). This CDR3 contains 12 residues. CDR1 is MNHEY, CDR2 SVGAGI, per germline. V was shortened by 5 bases and J by 5 bases, with 9 bases between the two germline ends. The chain's CDR3 is CASSPGMETQYF. In DNA, the CDR3 is TGTGCCAGCAGTCCAGGGATGGAGACCCAGTACTTC.